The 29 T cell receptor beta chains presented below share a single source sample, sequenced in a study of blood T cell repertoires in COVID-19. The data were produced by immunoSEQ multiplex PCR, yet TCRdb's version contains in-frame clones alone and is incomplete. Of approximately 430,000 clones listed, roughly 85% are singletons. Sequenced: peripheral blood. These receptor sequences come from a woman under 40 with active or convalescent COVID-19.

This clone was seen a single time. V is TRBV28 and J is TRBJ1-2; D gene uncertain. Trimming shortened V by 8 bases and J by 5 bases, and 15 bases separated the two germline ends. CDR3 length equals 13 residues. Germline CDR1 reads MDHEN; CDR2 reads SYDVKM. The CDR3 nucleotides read TGTGCCAGCCTAAGGGAGGGTTTTTATGGCTACACCTTC. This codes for CASLREGFYGYTF.

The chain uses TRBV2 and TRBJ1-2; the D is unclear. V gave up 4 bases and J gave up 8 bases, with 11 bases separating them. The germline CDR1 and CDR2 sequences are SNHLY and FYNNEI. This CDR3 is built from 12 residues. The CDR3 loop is CASSGGSGGYTF. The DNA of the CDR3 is TGTGCCAGCAGTGGCGGGTCGGGGGGCTACACCTTC.

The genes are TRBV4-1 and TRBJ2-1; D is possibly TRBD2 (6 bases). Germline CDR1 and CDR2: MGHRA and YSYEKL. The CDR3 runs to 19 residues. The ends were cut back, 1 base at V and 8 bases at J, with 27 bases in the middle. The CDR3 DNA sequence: TGCGCCAGCAGCCAAGCCATCCGGACCCCACTAGCAGCTGGGGATGAGCAGTTCTTC. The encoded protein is CASSQAIRTPLAAGDEQFF.

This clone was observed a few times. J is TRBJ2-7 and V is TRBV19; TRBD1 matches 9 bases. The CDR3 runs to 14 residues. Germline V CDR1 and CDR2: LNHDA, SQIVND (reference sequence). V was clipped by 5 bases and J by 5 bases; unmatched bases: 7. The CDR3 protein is CASSSGTGQNEQYF. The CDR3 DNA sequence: TGTGCCAGTAGTTCCGGGACAGGGCAAAACGAGCAGTACTTC.

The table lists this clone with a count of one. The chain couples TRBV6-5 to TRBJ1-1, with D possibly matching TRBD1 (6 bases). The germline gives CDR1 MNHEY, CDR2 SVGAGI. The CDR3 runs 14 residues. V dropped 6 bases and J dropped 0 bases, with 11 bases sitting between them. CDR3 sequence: CASSSDSMNTEAFF. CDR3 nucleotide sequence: TGTGCCAGCAGCTCGGACAGTATGAACACTGAAGCTTTCTTT.

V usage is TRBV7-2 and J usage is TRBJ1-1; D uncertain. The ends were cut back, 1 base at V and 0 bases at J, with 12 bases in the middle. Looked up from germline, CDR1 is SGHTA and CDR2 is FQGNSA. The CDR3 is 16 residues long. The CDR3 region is CASSLGDVWLNTEAFF. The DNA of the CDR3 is TGTGCCAGCAGCTTAGGCGATGTGTGGTTGAACACTGAAGCTTTCTTT.

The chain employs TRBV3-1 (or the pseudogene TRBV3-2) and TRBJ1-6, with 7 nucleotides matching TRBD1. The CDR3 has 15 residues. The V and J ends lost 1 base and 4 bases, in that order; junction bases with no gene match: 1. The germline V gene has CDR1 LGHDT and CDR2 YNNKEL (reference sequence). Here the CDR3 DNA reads TGTGCCAGCAGCCAAGGGGGACAGTATAATTCACCCCTCCACTTT. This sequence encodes CASSQGGQYNSPLHF.

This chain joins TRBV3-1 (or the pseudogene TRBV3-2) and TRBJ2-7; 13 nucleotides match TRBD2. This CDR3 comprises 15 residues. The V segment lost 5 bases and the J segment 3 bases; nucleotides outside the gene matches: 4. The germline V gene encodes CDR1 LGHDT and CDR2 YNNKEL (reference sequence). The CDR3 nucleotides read TGTGCCAGCAGCGAAACTAGCGGGGGGGGCTACGAGCAGTACTTC. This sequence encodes CASSETSGGGYEQYF.

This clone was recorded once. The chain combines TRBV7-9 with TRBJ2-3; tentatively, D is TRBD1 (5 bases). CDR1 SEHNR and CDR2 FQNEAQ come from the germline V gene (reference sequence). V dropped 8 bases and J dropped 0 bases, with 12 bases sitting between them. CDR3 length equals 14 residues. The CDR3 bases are TGTGCCAGCGCCCTGGGGCTTAGCACAGATACGCAGTATTTT. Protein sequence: CASALGLSTDTQYF.

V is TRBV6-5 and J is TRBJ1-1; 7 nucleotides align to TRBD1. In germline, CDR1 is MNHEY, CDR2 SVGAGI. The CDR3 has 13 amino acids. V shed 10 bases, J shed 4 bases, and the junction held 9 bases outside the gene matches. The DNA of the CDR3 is TGTGCCACCGCATCCCGGACAGGCACTGAAGCTTTCTTT. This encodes CATASRTGTEAFF.

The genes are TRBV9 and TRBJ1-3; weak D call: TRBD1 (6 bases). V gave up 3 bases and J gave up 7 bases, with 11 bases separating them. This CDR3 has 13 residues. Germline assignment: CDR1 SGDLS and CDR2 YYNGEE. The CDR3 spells CASSAGVGNTIYF. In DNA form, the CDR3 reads TGTGCCAGCAGCGCAGGGGTAGGGAACACCATATATTTT.

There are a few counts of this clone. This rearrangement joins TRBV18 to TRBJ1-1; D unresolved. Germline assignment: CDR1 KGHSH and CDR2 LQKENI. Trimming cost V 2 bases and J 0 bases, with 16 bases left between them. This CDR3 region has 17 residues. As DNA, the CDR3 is TGTGCCAGCTCACCAGAGGGCACATCTAGGGTGAACACTGAAGCTTTCTTT. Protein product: CASSPEGTSRVNTEAFF.

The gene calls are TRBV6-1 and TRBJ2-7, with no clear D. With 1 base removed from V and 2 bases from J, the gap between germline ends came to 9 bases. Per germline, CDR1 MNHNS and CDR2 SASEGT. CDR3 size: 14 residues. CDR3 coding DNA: TGTGCCAGCAGTGAAGGACACCCTGCCTACGAGCAGTACTTC. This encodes CASSEGHPAYEQYF.

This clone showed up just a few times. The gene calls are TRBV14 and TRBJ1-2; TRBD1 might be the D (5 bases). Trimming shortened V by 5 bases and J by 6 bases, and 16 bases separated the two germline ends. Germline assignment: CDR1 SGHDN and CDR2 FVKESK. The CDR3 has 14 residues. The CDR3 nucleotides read TGTGCCAGCAGCTCCCCAGGGAGGACTGATGGCTACACCTTC. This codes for CASSSPGRTDGYTF.

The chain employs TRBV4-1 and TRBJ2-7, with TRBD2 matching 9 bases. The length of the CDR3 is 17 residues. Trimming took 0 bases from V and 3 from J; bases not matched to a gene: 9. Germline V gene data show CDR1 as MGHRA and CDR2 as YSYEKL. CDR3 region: CASSQEVAGALNYEQYF. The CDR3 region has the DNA TGCGCCAGCAGCCAAGAAGTAGCGGGGGCCCTCAACTACGAGCAGTACTTC.

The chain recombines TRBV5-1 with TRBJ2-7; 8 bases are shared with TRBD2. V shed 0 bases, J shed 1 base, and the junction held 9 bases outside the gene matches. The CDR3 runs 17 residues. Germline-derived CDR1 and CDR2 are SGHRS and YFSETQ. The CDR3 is CASSLAGLLAESYEQYF. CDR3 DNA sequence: TGCGCCAGCAGCTTGGCGGGTCTACTAGCGGAGTCCTACGAGCAGTACTTC.

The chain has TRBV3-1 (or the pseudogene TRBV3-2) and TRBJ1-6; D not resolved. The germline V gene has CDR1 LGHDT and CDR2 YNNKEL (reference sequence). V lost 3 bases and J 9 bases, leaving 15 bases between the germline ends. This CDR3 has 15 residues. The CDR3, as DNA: TGTGCCAGCAGCCAGGGAGTTTTCTTGACTTCACCCCTCCACTTT. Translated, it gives CASSQGVFLTSPLHF.

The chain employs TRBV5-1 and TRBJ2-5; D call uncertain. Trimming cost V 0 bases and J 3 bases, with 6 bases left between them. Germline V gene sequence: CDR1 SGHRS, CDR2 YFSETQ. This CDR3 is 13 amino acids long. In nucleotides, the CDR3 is TGCGCCAGCAGCTTGGCAATAGAAGAGACCCAGTACTTC. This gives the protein CASSLAIEETQYF.

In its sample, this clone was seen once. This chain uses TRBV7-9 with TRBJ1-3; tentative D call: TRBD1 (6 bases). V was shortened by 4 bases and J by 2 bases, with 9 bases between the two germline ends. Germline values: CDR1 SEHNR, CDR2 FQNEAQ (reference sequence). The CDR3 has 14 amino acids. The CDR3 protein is CASSSRTAGNTIYF. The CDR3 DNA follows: TGTGCCAGCAGCTCTCGGACAGCTGGAAACACCATATATTTT.

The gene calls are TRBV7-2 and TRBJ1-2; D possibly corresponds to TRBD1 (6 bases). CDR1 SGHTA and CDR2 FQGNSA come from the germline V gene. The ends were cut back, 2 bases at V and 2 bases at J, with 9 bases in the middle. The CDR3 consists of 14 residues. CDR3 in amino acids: CASSLYRENYGYTF. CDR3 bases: TGTGCCAGCAGCTTATACAGGGAAAACTATGGCTACACCTTC. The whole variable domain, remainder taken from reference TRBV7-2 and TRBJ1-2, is GAGVSQSPSNKVTEKGKDVELRCDPISGHTALYWYRQSLGQGLEFLIYFQGNSAPDKSGLPSDRFSAERTGGSVSTLTIQRTQQEDSAVYLCASSLYRENYGYTFGSGTRLTVV.

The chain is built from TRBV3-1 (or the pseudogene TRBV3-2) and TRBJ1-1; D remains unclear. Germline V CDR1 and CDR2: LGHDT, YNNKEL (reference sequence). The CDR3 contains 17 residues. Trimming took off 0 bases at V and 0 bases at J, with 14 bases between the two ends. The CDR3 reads CASSQDLLMSVNTEAFF. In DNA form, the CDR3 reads TGTGCCAGCAGCCAAGATCTTCTCATGTCGGTGAACACTGAAGCTTTCTTT.

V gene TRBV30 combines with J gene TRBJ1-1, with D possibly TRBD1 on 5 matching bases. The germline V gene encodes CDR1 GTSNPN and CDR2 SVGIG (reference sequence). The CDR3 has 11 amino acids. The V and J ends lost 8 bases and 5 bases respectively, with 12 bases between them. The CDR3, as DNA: TGTGCCCAAGAAAGGGGTACTGAAGCTTTCTTT. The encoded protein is CAQERGTEAFF.

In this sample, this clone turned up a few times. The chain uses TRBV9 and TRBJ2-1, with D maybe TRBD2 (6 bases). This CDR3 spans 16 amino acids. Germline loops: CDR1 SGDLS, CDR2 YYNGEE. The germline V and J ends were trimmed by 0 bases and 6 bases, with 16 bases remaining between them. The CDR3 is CASSVEWGGGLNEQFF. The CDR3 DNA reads TGTGCCAGCAGCGTAGAGTGGGGTGGAGGGCTCAATGAGCAGTTCTTC. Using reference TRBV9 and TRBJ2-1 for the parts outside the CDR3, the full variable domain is DSGVTQTPKHLITATGQRVTLRCSPRSGDLSVYWYQQSLDQGLQFLIQYYNGEERAKGNILERFSAQQFPDLHSELNLSSLELGDSALYFCASSVEWGGGLNEQFFGPGTRLTVL.

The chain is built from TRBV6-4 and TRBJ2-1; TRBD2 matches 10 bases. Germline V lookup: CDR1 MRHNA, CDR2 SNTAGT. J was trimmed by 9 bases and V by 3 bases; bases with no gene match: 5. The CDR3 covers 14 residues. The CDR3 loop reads CASSDLAGVREQFF. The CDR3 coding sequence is TGTGCCAGCAGTGATCTAGCGGGAGTTCGTGAGCAGTTCTTC.

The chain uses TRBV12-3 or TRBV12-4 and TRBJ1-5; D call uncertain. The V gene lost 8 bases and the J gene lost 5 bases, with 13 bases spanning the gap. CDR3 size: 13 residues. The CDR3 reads CASRRRQDQPQHF. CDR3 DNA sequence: TGTGCCAGCCGCCGCAGGCAGGATCAGCCCCAGCATTTT.

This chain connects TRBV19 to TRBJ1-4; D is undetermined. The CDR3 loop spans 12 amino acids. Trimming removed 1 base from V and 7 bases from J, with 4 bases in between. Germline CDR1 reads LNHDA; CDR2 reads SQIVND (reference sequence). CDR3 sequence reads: CASSIVREKLFF. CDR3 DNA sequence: TGTGCCAGTAGTATAGTCCGTGAAAAACTGTTTTTT. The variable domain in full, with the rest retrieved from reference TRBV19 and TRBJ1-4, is DGGITQSPKYLFRKEGQNVTLSCEQNLNHDAMYWYRQDPGQGLRLIYYSQIVNDFQKGDIAEGYSVSREKKESFPLTVTSAQKNPTAFYLCASSIVREKLFFGSGTQLSVL.

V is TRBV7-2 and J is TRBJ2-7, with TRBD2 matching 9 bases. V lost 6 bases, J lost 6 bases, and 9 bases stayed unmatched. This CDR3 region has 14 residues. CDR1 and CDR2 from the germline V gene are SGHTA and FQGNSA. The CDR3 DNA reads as TGTGCCAGCAGTTCCGGGACTAGCAACTCCGAGCAGTACTTC. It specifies CASSSGTSNSEQYF.

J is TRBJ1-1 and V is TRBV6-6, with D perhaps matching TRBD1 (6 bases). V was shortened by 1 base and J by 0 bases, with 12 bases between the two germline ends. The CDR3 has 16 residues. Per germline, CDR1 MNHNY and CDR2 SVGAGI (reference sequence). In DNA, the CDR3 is TGTGCCAGCAGTTACTATAGGACAGCCATGAACACTGAAGCTTTCTTT. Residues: CASSYYRTAMNTEAFF.

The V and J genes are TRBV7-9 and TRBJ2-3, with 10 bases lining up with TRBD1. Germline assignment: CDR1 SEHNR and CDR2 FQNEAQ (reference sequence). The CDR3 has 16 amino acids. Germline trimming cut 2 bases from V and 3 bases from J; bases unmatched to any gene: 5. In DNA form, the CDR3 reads TGTGCCAGCAGCTTACTGGGACAGGGGAGTACAGATACGCAGTATTTT. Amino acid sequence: CASSLLGQGSTDTQYF. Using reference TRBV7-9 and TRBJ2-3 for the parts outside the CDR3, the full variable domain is DTGVSQNPRHKITKRGQNVTFRCDPISEHNRLYWYRQTLGQGPEFLTYFQNEAQLEKSRLLSDRFSAERPKGSFSTLEIQRTEQGDSAMYLCASSLLGQGSTDTQYFGPGTRLTVL.